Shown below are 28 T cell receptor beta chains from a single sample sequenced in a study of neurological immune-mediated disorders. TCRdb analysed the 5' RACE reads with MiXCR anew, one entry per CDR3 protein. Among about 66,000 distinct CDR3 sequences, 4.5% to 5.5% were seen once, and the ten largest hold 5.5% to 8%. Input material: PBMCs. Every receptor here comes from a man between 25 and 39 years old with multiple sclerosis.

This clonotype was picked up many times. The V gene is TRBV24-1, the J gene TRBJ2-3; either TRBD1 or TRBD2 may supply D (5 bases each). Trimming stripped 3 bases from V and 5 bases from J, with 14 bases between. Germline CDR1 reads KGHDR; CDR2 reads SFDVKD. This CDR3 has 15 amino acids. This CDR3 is CATSDTTDRGDTQYF. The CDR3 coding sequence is TGTGCCACCAGTGATACGACAGACCGGGGAGATACGCAGTATTTT.

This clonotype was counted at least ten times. CDR3 amino acids: CASSLNRRGLPDTEAFF. Here the CDR3 DNA reads TGTGCCAGCAGCTTGAATCGGCGAGGGCTCCCGGACACTGAAGCTTTCTTT. The genes are TRBV5-6 and TRBJ1-1; D not certain. The CDR3 extends over 17 amino acids. V lost 1 base and J lost 3, with 19 bases in between. CDR1 is SGHDT, CDR2 YYEEEE, per germline.

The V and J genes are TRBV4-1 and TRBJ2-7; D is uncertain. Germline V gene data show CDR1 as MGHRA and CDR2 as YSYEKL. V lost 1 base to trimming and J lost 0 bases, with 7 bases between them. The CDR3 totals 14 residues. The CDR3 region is CASSQGRSSYEQYF. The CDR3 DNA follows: TGCGCCAGCAGCCAAGGACGGAGCTCCTACGAGCAGTACTTC.

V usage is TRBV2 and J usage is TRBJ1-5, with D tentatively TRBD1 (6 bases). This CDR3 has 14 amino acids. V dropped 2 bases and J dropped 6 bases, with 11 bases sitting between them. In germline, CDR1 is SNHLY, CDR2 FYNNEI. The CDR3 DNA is TGTGCCAGCAGTGAAACCCAGGGGACTCAGCCCCAGCATTTT. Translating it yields CASSETQGTQPQHF.

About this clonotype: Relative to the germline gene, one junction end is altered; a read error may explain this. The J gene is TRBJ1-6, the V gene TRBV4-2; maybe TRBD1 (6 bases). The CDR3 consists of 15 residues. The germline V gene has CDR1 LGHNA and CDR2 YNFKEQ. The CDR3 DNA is TGTGCCAGCAGCCAAGAAGTTGACAGGAATTCACCCCTCAACTTT. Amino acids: CASSQEVDRNSPLNF.

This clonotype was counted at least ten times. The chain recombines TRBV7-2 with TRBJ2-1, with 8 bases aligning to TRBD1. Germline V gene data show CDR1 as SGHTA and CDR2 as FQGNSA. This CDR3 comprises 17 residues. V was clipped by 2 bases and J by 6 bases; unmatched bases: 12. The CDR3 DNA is TGTGCCAGCAGCTTAATAATGGGCCGGGACAGGTCCAATGAGCAGTTCTTC. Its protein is CASSLIMGRDRSNEQFF.

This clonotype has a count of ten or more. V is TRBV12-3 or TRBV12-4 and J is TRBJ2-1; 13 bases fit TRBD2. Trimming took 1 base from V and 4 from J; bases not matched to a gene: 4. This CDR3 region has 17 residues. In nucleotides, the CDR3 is TGTGCCAGCAGTTTAGTTGGGACTAGCGGGAAGTACAATGAGCAGTTCTTC. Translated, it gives CASSLVGTSGKYNEQFF.

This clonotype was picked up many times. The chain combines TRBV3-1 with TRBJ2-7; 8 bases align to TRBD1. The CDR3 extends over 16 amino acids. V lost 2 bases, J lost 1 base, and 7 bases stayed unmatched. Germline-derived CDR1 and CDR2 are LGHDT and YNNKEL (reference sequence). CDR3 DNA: TGTGCCAGCAGCCAACTCCGAACAGGGGGTTCCTACGAGCAGTACTTC. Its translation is CASSQLRTGGSYEQYF.

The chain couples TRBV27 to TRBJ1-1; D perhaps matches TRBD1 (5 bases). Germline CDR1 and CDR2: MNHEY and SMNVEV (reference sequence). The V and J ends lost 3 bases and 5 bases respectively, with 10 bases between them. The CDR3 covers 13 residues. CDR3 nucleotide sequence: TGTGCCAGCAGTTTGGGGGAGGGTACTGAAGCTTTCTTT. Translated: CASSLGEGTEAFF.

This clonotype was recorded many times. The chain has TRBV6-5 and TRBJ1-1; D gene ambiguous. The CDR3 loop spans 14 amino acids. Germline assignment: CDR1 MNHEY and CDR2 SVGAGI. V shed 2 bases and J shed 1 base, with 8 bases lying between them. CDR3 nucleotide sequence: TGTGCCAGCAGTTACGATTGGGGGAACACTGAAGCTTTCTTT. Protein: CASSYDWGNTEAFF.

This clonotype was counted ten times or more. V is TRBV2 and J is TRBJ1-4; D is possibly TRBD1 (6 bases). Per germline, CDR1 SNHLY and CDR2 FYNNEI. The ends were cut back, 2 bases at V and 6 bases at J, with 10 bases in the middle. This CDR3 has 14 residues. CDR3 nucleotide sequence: TGTGCCAGCAGTGAAAGAGGGGGTGATGAAAAACTGTTTTTT. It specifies CASSERGGDEKLFF.

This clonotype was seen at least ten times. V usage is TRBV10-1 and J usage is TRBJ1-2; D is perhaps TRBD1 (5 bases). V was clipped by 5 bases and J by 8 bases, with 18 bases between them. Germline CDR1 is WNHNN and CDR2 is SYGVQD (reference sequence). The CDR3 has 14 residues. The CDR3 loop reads CASSSDRGLGGYTF. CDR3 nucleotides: TGCGCCAGCAGTTCCGACCGGGGCCTGGGGGGCTACACCTTC.

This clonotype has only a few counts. The CDR3 loop reads CASSSGPYNEQFF. DNA for the CDR3: TGTGCCAGCAGCTCGGGACCCTACAATGAGCAGTTCTTC. The chain couples TRBV11-2 to TRBJ2-1; D may be TRBD1 or TRBD2 (5 bases each). Germline V CDR1 and CDR2: SGHAT, FQNNGV. CDR3 length: 13 residues. Trimming took off 4 bases at V and 2 bases at J, with 6 bases between the two ends.

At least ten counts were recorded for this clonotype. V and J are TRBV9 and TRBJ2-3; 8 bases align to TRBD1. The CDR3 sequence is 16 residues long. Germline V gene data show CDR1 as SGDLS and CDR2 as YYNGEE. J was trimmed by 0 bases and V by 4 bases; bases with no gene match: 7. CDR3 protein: CASSPRQGPSTDTQYF. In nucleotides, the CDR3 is TGTGCCAGCAGCCCACGACAGGGGCCGAGCACAGATACGCAGTATTTT.

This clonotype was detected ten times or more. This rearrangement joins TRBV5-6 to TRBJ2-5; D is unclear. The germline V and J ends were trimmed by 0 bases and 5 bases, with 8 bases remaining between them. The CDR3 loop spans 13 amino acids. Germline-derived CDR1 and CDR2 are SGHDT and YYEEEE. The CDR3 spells CASSLVGSETQYF. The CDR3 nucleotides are TGTGCCAGCAGCTTGGTGGGGTCCGAGACCCAGTACTTC.

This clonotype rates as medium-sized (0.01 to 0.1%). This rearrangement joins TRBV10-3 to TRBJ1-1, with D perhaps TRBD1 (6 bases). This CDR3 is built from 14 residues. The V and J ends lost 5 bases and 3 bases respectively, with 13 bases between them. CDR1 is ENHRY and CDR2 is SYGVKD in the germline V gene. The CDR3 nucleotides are TGTGCCATCAGTACCACAGGGTCGGACACTGAAGCTTTCTTT. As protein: CAISTTGSDTEAFF.

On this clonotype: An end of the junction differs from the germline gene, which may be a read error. CDR3 protein: CASSLGQANNSPLNF. CDR3 nucleotides: TGTGCCAGCAGCTTAGGGCAGGCCAATAATTCACCCCTCAACTTT. This chain links TRBV7-9 with TRBJ1-6, with D unclear. The CDR3 is made up of 15 amino acids. Germline V lookup: CDR1 SEHNR, CDR2 FQNEAQ (reference sequence).

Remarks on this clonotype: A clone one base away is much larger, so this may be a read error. DNA for the CDR3: TGCGCCAGCAGCTTCGAAAGGATATATGAAGCTTTCTTT. Amino acid sequence: CASSFERIYEAFF. This chain joins TRBV5-1 and TRBJ1-1; D gene unclear. The CDR3 covers 13 residues. CDR1 and CDR2 from the germline V gene are SGHRS and YFSETQ. V lost 2 bases to trimming and J lost 7 bases, with 12 bases between them.

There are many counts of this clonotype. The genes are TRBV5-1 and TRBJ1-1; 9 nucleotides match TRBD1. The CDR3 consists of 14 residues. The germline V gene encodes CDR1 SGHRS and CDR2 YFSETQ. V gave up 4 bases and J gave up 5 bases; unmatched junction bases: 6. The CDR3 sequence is CASSRTGEDTEAFF. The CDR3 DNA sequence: TGCGCCAGCAGCCGGACAGGGGAGGATACTGAAGCTTTCTTT.

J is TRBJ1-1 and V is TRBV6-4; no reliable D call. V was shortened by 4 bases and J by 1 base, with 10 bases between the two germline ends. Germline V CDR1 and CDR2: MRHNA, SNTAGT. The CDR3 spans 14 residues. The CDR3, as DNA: TGTGCCAGCAGTGCCAACCCCGGGAACACTGAAGCTTTCTTT. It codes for CASSANPGNTEAFF.

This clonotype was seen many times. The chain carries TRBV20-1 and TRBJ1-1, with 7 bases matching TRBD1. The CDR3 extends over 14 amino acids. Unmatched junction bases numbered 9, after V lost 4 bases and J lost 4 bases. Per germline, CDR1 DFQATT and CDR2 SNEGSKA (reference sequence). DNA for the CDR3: TGCAGTGCTACCCCGACAGGGTATGTCACTGAAGCTTTCTTT. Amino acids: CSATPTGYVTEAFF.

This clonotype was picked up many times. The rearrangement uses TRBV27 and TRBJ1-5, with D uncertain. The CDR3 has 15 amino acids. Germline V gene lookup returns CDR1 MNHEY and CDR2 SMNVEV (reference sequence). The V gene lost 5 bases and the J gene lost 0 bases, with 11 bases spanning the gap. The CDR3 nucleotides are TGTGCCAGCAGTCCAATGGCCCTTAGCAATCAGCCCCAGCATTTT. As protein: CASSPMALSNQPQHF.

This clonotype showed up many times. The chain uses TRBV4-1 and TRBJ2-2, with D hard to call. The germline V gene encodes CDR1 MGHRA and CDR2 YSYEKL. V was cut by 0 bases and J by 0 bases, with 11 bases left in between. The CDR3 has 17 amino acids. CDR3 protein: CASSQEWVPANTGELFF. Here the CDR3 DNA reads TGCGCCAGCAGCCAAGAGTGGGTACCCGCGAACACCGGGGAGCTGTTTTTT.

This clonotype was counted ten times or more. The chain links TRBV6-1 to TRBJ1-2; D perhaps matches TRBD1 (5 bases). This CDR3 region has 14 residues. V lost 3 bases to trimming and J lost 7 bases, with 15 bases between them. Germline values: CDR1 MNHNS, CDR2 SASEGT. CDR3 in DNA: TGTGCCAGCAGTGACAGGGCTGGGGTTGGTGGCTACACCTTC. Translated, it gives CASSDRAGVGGYTF.

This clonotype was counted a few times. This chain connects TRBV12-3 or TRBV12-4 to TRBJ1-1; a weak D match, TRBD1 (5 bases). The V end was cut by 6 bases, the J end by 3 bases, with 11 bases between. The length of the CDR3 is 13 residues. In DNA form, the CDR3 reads TGTGCCAGCAGCCGAACAGGTGACACTGAAGCTTTCTTT. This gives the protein CASSRTGDTEAFF.

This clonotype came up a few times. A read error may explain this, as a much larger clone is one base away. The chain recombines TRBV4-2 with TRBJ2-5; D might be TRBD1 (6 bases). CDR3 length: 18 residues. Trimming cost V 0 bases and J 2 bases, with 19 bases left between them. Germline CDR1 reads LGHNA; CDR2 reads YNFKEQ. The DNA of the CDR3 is TGTGCCAGCAGCCAAGAAAGAGGTTTAGGGACAACTCAAGAGACCCAGTACTTC. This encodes CASSQERGLGTTQETQYF.

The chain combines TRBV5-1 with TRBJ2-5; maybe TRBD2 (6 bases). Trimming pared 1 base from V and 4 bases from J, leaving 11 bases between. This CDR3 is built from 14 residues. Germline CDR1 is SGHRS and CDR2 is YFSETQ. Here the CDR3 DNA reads TGCGCCAGCAGCTTGCGGATTAGCGGAGAGACCCAGTACTTC. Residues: CASSLRISGETQYF.

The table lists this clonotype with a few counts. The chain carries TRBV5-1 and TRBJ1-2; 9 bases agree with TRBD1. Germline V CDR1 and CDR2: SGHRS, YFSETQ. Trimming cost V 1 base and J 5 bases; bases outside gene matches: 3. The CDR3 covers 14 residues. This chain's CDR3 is CASSLSGQGYGYTF. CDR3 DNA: TGCGCCAGCAGCTTGAGTGGACAGGGGTATGGCTACACCTTC.